This is a list of T cell receptor beta chains from one sample in a study of cytomegalovirus exposure and HLA in healthy donors. Measured with immunoSEQ multiplex PCR; TCRdb has only the in-frame clones, and not every one. The sample yields around 50,000 clones, around three fifths seen once. Sequences were obtained from PBMCs. The receptors here all came from a human donor in good health. The conserved cysteine and the conserved F or W are not part of the CDR3 here. D genes are given only for firm matches.

J gene: TRBJ2-7
D gene: NA
V gene: TRBV2
CDR3 protein: ASSVRTGWYEQY

J gene: TRBJ2-1
D gene: TRBD1
V gene: TRBV4-3
CDR3 protein: ASSQLTGTGGVEQF

J gene: TRBJ2-1
D gene: TRBD2
V gene: TRBV19
CDR3 protein: ASSIGGGNNEQF

J gene: TRBJ2-5
D gene: NA
V gene: TRBV6-1
CDR3 protein: ASTWGSVGETQY

J gene: TRBJ1-5
D gene: NA
V gene: TRBV7-2
CDR3 protein: ASSPRRGGNQPQH

J gene: TRBJ2-2
D gene: TRBD1
V gene: TRBV5-1
CDR3 protein: ASSTNRGLGGELF

J gene: TRBJ2-5
D gene: TRBD2
V gene: TRBV30
CDR3 protein: AWSVERGVQETQY

J gene: TRBJ1-4
D gene: TRBD1
V gene: TRBV19
CDR3 protein: ASRGQGLSRKNEKLF

J gene: TRBJ1-3
D gene: NA
V gene: TRBV29-1
CDR3 protein: SVEPPGGSGNTIY

J gene: TRBJ2-7
D gene: NA
V gene: TRBV27
CDR3 protein: ASSFRERDEQY

J gene: TRBJ1-5
D gene: NA
V gene: TRBV5-5
CDR3 protein: ASSLAAGGYQPQH

J gene: TRBJ2-1
D gene: TRBD2
V gene: TRBV5-4
CDR3 protein: ASRGGGGTSYNEQF

J gene: TRBJ2-7
D gene: TRBD2
V gene: TRBV6-1
CDR3 protein: ASRPGTSGTYEQY